These T cell receptor beta chains were read from a single sample in a study of shared clonotypes between healthy human individuals. Measured with immunoSEQ multiplex PCR; TCRdb has only the in-frame clones, and not every one. The sample lists about 2.3 million clones, approximately 90% occurring once. Sequencing was carried out using naive CD4+ T cells from PBMCs. These receptors all come from a man aged 18 to 30 in good health. Some clones in this sample may be carry-over from other donors' samples. Each CDR3 is given with its conserved first and last residue. D genes are given only for firm matches. Clone size is not always given. Where it is, it says once, few, many or a class for expanded clones.

j_call: TRBJ2-5; clone_size: -; d_call: -; v_call: TRBV27; cdr3_nt: TGTGCCAGCAGTCCCCCCAAGGGGAGCCAAGAGACCCAGTACTTC; cdr3_aa: CASSPPKGSQETQYF
j_call: TRBJ2-5; clone_size: -; d_call: -; v_call: TRBV28; cdr3_nt: TGTGCCAGCAGTTTGAGGTTGTCTGGCGCGGTAGAGACCCAGTACTTC; cdr3_aa: CASSLRLSGAVETQYF
j_call: TRBJ2-5; clone_size: -; d_call: -; v_call: TRBV27; cdr3_nt: TGTGCCAGCAGTATCGGGCGGGGTACGGAGACCCAGTACTTC; cdr3_aa: CASSIGRGTETQYF
j_call: TRBJ1-3; clone_size: -; d_call: -; v_call: TRBV18; cdr3_nt: TGTGCCAGCTCACCACCCGACAGCGTTGGAAACACCATATATTTT; cdr3_aa: CASSPPDSVGNTIYF
j_call: TRBJ2-5; clone_size: -; d_call: -; v_call: TRBV5-1; cdr3_nt: TGCGCCAGCACCATAGTGCACCGACAAGAGACCCAGTACTTC; cdr3_aa: CASTIVHRQETQYF
j_call: TRBJ1-5; clone_size: -; d_call: -; v_call: TRBV7-2; cdr3_nt: TGTGCCAGCAGCATTGACAGGTCTCCTGATCAGCCCCAGCATTTT; cdr3_aa: CASSIDRSPDQPQHF
j_call: TRBJ1-1; clone_size: -; d_call: -; v_call: TRBV5-1; cdr3_nt: TGCGCCAGCAGCTCAGCCCCTGGGGCCACTGAAGCTTTCTTT; cdr3_aa: CASSSAPGATEAFF
j_call: TRBJ1-5; clone_size: -; d_call: -; v_call: TRBV10-1; cdr3_nt: TGCGCCAGCAGTGAGGGAAATCAGCCCCAGCATTTT; cdr3_aa: CASSEGNQPQHF
j_call: TRBJ1-1; clone_size: -; d_call: -; v_call: TRBV7-9; cdr3_nt: TGTGCCAGCAGCTTAGGCGGGGGTTCCTCTGAAGCTTTCTTT; cdr3_aa: CASSLGGGSSEAFF
j_call: TRBJ2-3; clone_size: -; d_call: -; v_call: TRBV12-1; cdr3_nt: TGTGCCAGCAGCTCCTACCGACTAGCGAGCAACGATACGCAGTATTTT; cdr3_aa: CASSSYRLASNDTQYF
j_call: TRBJ1-2; clone_size: -; d_call: TRBD1; v_call: TRBV29-1; cdr3_nt: TGCAGCGTTGAACCGCTCCCCGGGACAGCCAGAAACTATGGCTACACCTTC; cdr3_aa: CSVEPLPGTARNYGYTF
j_call: TRBJ1-4; clone_size: -; d_call: -; v_call: TRBV7-8; cdr3_nt: TGTGCCAGCAGAGGGGACTTAAATGAAAAACTGTTTTTT; cdr3_aa: CASRGDLNEKLFF
j_call: TRBJ2-3; clone_size: -; d_call: -; v_call: TRBV29-1; cdr3_nt: TGCAGCGTTGAAGGGGGGGCAGATACGCAGTATTTT; cdr3_aa: CSVEGGADTQYF
j_call: TRBJ1-5; clone_size: -; d_call: -; v_call: TRBV28; cdr3_nt: TGTGCCAGCAGATTGTTCAGAGTTGATCAGCCCCAGCATTTT; cdr3_aa: CASRLFRVDQPQHF
j_call: TRBJ1-2; clone_size: -; d_call: -; v_call: TRBV19; cdr3_nt: TGTGCCAGTAGTACGGCAGGGGTTAACTATGGCTACACCTTC; cdr3_aa: CASSTAGVNYGYTF
j_call: TRBJ1-2; clone_size: -; d_call: -; v_call: TRBV4-1; cdr3_nt: TGCGCCAGCAGCCAAGACATCCGGGCGGGCTACACCTTC; cdr3_aa: CASSQDIRAGYTF
j_call: TRBJ2-3; clone_size: -; d_call: TRBD2; v_call: TRBV5-4; cdr3_nt: TGTGCCAGCAGCAGTAGCGGGAGCGGTACGGATACGCAGTATTTT; cdr3_aa: CASSSSGSGTDTQYF
j_call: TRBJ2-7; clone_size: -; d_call: -; v_call: TRBV6-5; cdr3_nt: TGTGCCACCCCCCGGCCCGGAACCTACGAGCAGTACTTC; cdr3_aa: CATPRPGTYEQYF
j_call: TRBJ1-2; clone_size: -; d_call: -; v_call: TRBV11-1; cdr3_nt: TGTGCCAGCAGCTTAAACGGGGAGTTAAACTATGGCTACACCTTC; cdr3_aa: CASSLNGELNYGYTF
j_call: TRBJ2-1; clone_size: -; d_call: TRBD2; v_call: TRBV7-2; cdr3_nt: TGTGCCAGCAGCTTGACTAGCGGGAGCGATTATGAGCAGTTCTTC; cdr3_aa: CASSLTSGSDYEQFF
j_call: TRBJ2-3; clone_size: once; d_call: -; v_call: TRBV27; cdr3_nt: TGTGCCAGCGCCCAGGGGTCAAATACGCAGTATTTT; cdr3_aa: CASAQGSNTQYF
j_call: TRBJ2-5; clone_size: once; d_call: TRBD2; v_call: TRBV6-5; cdr3_nt: TGTGCCAGCAGCCATAGGACTAGGGGTGAGACCCAGTACTTC; cdr3_aa: CASSHRTRGETQYF